The sequence of this T cell receptor (beta chain) was determined in a study of cytomegalovirus exposure and HLA in healthy donors. On this clone itself: Antigen: not known.

Trimming took 1 base from V and 3 from J, leaving 15 bases between them. Germline V gives CDR1 KGHSH, CDR2 LQKENI. The CDR3 is made up of 16 amino acids. The PCR made use of 60 Vbeta and 13 Jbeta primers. TCRdb's table, derived via immunoSEQ multiplex PCR, lists solely in-frame clones and lacks some. Among about 160,000 clones listed, 80% to 85% were seen once. Study-wide findings and caveats: A cluster of highly shared sequence variants was likely a sequencing artifact. V- and J-gene trimming of TCR beta was linked (in a later analysis) to a missense DCLRE1C variant. Among TCR beta chains of equal frequency, HLA-associated ones were more clonally expanded in a later analysis.

The clonotype originates from a man aged 45-60 years in good health and CMV-seropositive. The sequencing input was PBMCs. The chain recombines TRBV18 with TRBJ2-5, with D possibly being TRBD1 (6 bases). CDR3 nucleotides: TGTGCCAGCTCACCACAGCGGCAGGGGTCAAAAGAGACCCAGTACTTC. Amino acid sequence: CASSPQRQGSKETQYF.